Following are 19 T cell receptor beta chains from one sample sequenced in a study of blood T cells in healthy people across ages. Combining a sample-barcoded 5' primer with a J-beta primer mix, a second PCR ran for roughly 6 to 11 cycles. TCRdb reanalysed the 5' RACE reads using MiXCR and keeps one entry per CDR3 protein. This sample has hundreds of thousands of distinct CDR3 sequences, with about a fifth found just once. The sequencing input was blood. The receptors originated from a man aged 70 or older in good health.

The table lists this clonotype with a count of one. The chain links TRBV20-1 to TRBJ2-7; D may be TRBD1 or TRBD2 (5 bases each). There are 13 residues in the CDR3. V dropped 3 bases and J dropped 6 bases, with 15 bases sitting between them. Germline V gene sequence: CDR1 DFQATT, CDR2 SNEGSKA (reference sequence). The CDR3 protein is CSASSGGRLEQYF. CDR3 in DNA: TGCAGTGCTAGTAGTGGGGGAAGGCTCGAGCAGTACTTC.

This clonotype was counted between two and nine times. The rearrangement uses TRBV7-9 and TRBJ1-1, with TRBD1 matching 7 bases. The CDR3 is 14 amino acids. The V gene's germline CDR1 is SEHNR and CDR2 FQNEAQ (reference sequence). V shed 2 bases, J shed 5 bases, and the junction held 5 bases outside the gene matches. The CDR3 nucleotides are TGTGCCAGCAGCTTAACAGAGGGGGCGACTGAAGCTTTCTTT. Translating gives CASSLTEGATEAFF. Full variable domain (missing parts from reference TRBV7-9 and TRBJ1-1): DTGVSQNPRHKITKRGQNVTFRCDPISEHNRLYWYRQTLGQGPEFLTYFQNEAQLEKSRLLSDRFSAERPKGSFSTLEIQRTEQGDSAMYLCASSLTEGATEAFFGQGTRLTVV.

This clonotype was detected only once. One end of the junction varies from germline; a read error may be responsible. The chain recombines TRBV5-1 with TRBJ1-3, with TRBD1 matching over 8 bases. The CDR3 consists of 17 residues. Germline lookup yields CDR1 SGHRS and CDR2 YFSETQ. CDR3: CASSLVPGTGAGNTIYF. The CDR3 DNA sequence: TGCGCCAGCAGTTTGGTCCCCGGGACAGGAGCTGGAAACACCATATATTTT.

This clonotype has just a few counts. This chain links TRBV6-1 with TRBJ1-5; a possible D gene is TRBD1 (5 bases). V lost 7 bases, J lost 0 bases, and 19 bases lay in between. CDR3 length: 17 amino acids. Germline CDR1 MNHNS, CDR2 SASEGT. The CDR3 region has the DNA TGTGCCAGCACATGGGGCAGGGAGATTCATAGCAATCAGCCCCAGCATTTT. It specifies CASTWGREIHSNQPQHF.

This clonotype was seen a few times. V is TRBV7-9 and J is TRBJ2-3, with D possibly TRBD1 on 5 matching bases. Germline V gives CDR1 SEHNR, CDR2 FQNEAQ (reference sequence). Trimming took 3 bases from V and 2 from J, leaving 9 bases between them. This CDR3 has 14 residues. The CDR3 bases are TGTGCCAGCAGCTTCGCAGGGTTCACAGATACGCAGTATTTT. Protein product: CASSFAGFTDTQYF.

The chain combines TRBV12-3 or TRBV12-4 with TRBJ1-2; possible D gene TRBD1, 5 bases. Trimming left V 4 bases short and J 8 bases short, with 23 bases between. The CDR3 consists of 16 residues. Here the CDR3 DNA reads TGTGCCAGCAGTTGGAACGGGGCGAAAAAAAGTTTGGGCTACACCTTC. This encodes CASSWNGAKKSLGYTF.

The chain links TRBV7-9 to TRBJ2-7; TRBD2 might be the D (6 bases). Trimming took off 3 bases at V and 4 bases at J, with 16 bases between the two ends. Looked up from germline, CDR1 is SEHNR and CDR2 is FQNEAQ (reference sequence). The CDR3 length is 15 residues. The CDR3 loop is CASSLGGPGGYEQYF. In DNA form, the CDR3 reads TGTGCCAGCAGCTTGGGAGGTCCGGGCGGATACGAGCAGTACTTC.

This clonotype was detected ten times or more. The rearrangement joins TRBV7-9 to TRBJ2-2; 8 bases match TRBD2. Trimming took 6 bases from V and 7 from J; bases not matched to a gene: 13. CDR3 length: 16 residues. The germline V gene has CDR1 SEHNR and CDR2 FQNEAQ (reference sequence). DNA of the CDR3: TGTGCCAGCAGATCTAAGTTGGGACTAGGTCGCGGGGAGCTGTTTTTT. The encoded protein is CASRSKLGLGRGELFF. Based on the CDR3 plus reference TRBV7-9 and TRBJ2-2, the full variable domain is DTGVSQNPRHKITKRGQNVTFRCDPISEHNRLYWYRQTLGQGPEFLTYFQNEAQLEKSRLLSDRFSAERPKGSFSTLEIQRTEQGDSAMYLCASRSKLGLGRGELFFGEGSRLTVL.

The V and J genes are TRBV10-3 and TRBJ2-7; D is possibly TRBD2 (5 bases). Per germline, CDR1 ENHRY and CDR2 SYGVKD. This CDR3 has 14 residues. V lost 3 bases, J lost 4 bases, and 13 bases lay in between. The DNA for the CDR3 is TGTGCCATCAGTGATCCTGGACGGACTTACGAGCAGTACTTC. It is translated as CAISDPGRTYEQYF.

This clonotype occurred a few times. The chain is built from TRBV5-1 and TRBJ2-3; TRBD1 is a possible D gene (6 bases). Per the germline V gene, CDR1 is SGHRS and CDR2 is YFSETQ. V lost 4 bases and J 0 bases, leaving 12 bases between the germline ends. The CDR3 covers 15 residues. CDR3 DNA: TGCGCCAGCAGCAAACAGGGCCTTAGCACAGATACGCAGTATTTT. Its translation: CASSKQGLSTDTQYF.

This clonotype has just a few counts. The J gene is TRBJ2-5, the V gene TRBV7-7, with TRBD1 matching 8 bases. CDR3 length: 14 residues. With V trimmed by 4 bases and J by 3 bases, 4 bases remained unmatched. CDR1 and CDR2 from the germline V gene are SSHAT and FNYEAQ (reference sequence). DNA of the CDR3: TGTGCCAGCAGCTCGACAGGGGTGAAAGAGACCCAGTACTTC. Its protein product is CASSSTGVKETQYF. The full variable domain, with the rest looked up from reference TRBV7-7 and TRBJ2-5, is GAGVSQSPRYKVTKRGQDVTLRCDPISSHATLYWYQQALGQGPEFLTYFNYEAQPDKSGLPSDRFSAERPEGSISTLTIQRTEQRDSAMYRCASSSTGVKETQYFGPGTRLLVL.

The CDR3 DNA reads TGTGCCACCAGCAGGGTCGGCAATCAGCCCCAGCATTTT. This encodes CATSRVGNQPQHF. The V and J genes are TRBV15 and TRBJ1-5; D gene unclear. The germline CDR1 and CDR2 sequences are LNHNV and YYDKDF (reference sequence). V was trimmed by 3 bases and J by 2 bases, leaving 5 bases between them. The CDR3 length is 13 residues.

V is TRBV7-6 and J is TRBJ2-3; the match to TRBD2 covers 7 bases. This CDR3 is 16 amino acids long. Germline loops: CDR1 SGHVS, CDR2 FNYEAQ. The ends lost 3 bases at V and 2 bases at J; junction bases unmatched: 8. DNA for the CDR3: TGTGCCAGCAGCTTTGGCGGGGGACGCTACACAGATACGCAGTATTTT. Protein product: CASSFGGGRYTDTQYF.

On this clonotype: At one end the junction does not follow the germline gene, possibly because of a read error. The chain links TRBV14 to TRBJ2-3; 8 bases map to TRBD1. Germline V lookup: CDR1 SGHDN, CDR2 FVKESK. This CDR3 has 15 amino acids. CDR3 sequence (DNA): TGTGCCAGCAGCCTCCGGGACAGGAGGACAGATACGCAGTCTTTT. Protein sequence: CASSLRDRRTDTQSF.

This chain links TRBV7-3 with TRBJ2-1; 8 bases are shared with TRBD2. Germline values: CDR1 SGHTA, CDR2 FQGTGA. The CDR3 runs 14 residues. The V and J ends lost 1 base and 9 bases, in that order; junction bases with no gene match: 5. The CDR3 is CASSLSSSGPEQFF. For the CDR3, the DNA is TGTGCCAGCAGCTTAAGTTCTAGCGGGCCTGAGCAGTTCTTC.

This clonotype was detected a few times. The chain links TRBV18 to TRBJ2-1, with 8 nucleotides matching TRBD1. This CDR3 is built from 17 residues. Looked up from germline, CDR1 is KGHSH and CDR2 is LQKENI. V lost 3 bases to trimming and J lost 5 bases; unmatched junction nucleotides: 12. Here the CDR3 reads CASSPRPQGAINNEQFF. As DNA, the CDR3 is TGTGCCAGCTCACCTCGGCCTCAGGGGGCAATAAACAATGAGCAGTTCTTC. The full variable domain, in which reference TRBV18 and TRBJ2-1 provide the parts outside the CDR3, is NAGVMQNPRHLVRRRGQEARLRCSPMKGHSHVYWYRQLPEEGLKFMVYLQKENIIDESGMPKERFSAEFPKEGPSILRIQQVVRGDSAAYFCASSPRPQGAINNEQFFGPGTRLTVL.

CDR3 DNA: TGTGCCAGCAGACCCCGGGGCCGGACAGGGGATCCTGGAAACACCATATATTTT. It encodes CASRPRGRTGDPGNTIYF. The chain couples TRBV12-3 or TRBV12-4 to TRBJ1-3; 9 positions match TRBD1. The CDR3 runs 18 residues. J lost 2 bases, V lost 6 bases, and 14 bases had no gene match.

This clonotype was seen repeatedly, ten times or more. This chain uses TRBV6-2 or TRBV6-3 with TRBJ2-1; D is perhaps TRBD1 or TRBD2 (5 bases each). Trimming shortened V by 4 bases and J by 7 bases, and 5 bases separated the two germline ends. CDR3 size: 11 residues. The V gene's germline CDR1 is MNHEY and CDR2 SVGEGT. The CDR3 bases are TGTGCCAGCAGTTGGGGGAATGAGCAGTTCTTC. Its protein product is CASSWGNEQFF.

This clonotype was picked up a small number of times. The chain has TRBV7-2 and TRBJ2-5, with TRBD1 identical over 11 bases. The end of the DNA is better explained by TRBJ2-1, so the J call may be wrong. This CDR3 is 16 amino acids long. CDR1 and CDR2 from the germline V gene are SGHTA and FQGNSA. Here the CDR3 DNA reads TGTGCCAGCAGCGCCCAAGGGACAGGGGGATCCAATGAGCAGTTCTTC. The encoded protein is CASSAQGTGGSNEQFF.